In this sample, the clone carrying this TCR beta chain turned up a few times. This specimen belongs to a study of blood T cell repertoires in COVID-19. Study-wide background: The study drew acute and convalescent COVID-19 samples from the United States, Italy and Spain. Sample material is recorded as cDNA or gDNA derived from T cells, B-cell-depleted T cells, or PBMCs.

The authors' processing: The assay estimated nucleated cells by amplifying reference gene primers. TCRdb keeps only in-frame clones here, not all; method: immunoSEQ multiplex PCR. D and trimming were read from the DNA, whereas the V and J calls and clone size are those reported in that table. The sample has some 370,000 clones, around 92% seen once. The V and J ends lost 4 bases and 8 bases respectively, with 10 bases between them. This CDR3 spans 12 amino acids. CDR1 is SGDLS and CDR2 is YYNGEE in the germline V gene. The chain carries TRBV9 and TRBJ2-1; D ambiguous. The receptor's source is a middle-aged man with acute or convalescent COVID-19. The source material was peripheral blood. The CDR3 sequence: CASSPSFDEQFF. Here the CDR3 DNA reads TGTGCCAGCAGCCCTTCTTTCGATGAGCAGTTCTTC.